This TCR beta chain was recovered during a study of identical twins (dated by TCRdb to 2016 to 2017). Context from the whole study: TCR alpha and beta repertoires from monozygotic twins, unrelated adults of various ages and cord blood were deep-sequenced to test whether fetal clonotypes persist. Replicate twin experiments were performed at different times using different library preparation protocols to rule out contamination. What the work shows at the level of the full study, not this receptor alone: Fewer insertions were carried by abundant cord blood beta clonotypes, a similar but weaker trend appeared in young adult naive repertoires, and no such trend appeared in memory repertoires. In beta out-of-frame sequences, excess twin sharing was weaker, because having fewer shared sequences lowered the signal-to-noise ratio. Because the same donors could not be followed over many years, conclusions were based on cross-sectional statistical analysis. Zero-insertion analyses could be partly confounded by invariant T cells such as MAIT and iNKT, although diverse VJ usage argued against such confounding for most clonotypes. Recombination models systematically underestimated out-of-frame TCR alpha sharing in monozygotic twins but agreed with sharing between unrelated individuals. Compared with coincidental sharing between unrelated individuals, out-of-frame TCR alpha sequences shared between twins had an excess of sequences with low generation probability.

Including cysteine and phenylalanine, the CDR3 has 12 amino acids. The sequence is cut down to CDR3 DNA, 36 bases in frame from base 1. CDR1 and CDR2, per the germline V gene, are SNHLY and FYNNEI. V is cut by 6 bases and J by 3 bases, and the space between the germline ends is 9 bases. The method behind the library was 5' RACE. The data were produced on an Illumina HiSeq 2000. Template switching added a universal primer binding site, and the final cDNA carried a unique molecular identifier that allowed TCR cDNA molecules to be counted accurately. Specific primers in the conserved constant-segment region were used to synthesize first-strand cDNA for the TCR alpha and beta chains. Each cDNA library was double barcoded, with a SMART-Mk sample barcode plus Illumina barcodes, to control for contamination. Two successive PCR steps introduced TruSeq adapter sequences along with Illumina sample barcodes. TCR alpha and beta cDNA libraries were sequenced on the Illumina HiSeq platform with custom primers. As for how the authors treated the data: MiGEC processed the raw reads to extract unique molecular identifiers, while MiXCR was used to determine the CDR3 positions. Recombination models were inferred per individual with the repgenHMM and IGoR tools using an EM algorithm. Shared clonotypes were analyzed with the tcR package in R, and sharing was normalized by the product of cloneset sizes. To study raw recombination free of thymic and clonal selection effects, out-of-frame nonproductive sequences were analyzed. TCRdb reran the public reads through fastp at Q25 and MiXCR, keeping productive beta chains. Identical CDR3 protein sequences are pooled into one entry, listed with their most common genes and DNA. In this record, the V and J calls reflect TCRdb's handling and not the investigators' own analysis. The sample contains around 220,000 distinct CDR3 sequences, about 14% of them found a single time. The leading ten clones occupy 8.5% to 10% of the sample.

In this sample, this clonotype turned up a few times. The target of this receptor is not known. Base qualities are not recorded, but no much larger clone differs from it by a single base. All donors were healthy Caucasians. Using Miltenyi CD45RO+ enrichment and human naive T-cell isolation kits, memory (CD45RO+) and naive T cells were isolated from PBMC. The sample consisted of memory (CD45RO+) T cells sorted from blood. Explained via the paper, the cell subset or site label denotes: CD45RO+ enriched T cells. The TCR originated in a woman aged 18-29 years in good health. Rearrangement joined TRBV2 to TRBJ2-7, with no D gene named confidently. The CDR3 here reads CASRTSFYEQYF. Read as DNA, the sequence is TGTGCCAGCAGGACTTCTTTCTACGAGCAGTACTTC.